These 14 T cell receptor beta chains share one sample of origin, sequenced in a study of shared clonotypes between healthy human individuals. Clones were sequenced by immunoSEQ multiplex PCR, and TCRdb holds only the in-frame ones, with some missing. The sample records 2,500,000 or so clones, approximately 93% being singletons. Sequencing was performed on naive CD4+ T cells from PBMCs. Subset noted: CD45RA+ positively selected. The receptors come from a man between 18 and 29 years old in good health. Some clones in this sample may be carry-over from other donors' samples.

The chain uses TRBV28 and TRBJ2-7; weak D call: TRBD1 (5 bases). The CDR3 runs 16 residues. Deletions cut 5 bases from V and 0 bases from J, with 17 bases between. Germline V gene lookup returns CDR1 MDHEN and CDR2 SYDVKM. CDR3 DNA: TGTGCCAGCAGTCCCGGGTCCAGGGCCCTCTCCTACGAGCAGTACTTC. Its protein product is CASSPGSRALSYEQYF.

The chain couples TRBV15 to TRBJ2-3, with D possibly called TRBD1 or TRBD2 (5 bases each). Trimming shortened V by 3 bases and J by 0 bases, and 16 bases separated the two germline ends. Germline V gene data show CDR1 as LNHNV and CDR2 as YYDKDF (reference sequence). This CDR3 spans 17 amino acids. CDR3 sequence: CATSRARMGRSTDTQYF. The CDR3 DNA is TGTGCCACCAGCAGGGCCCGAATGGGACGCAGCACAGATACGCAGTATTTT.

This chain links TRBV10-3 with TRBJ2-2; TRBD2 matches 12 bases. The CDR3 is 15 residues long. With V trimmed by 4 bases and J by 6 bases, 3 bases remained unmatched. The germline V gene encodes CDR1 ENHRY and CDR2 SYGVKD. CDR3 sequence reads: CAISGLAGAAGELFF. The CDR3 DNA reads TGTGCCATCAGTGGACTAGCGGGAGCGGCCGGGGAGCTGTTTTTT.

Remarks on this clone: The sample has other DNA sequences that encode this CDR3 too. The gene calls are TRBV28 and TRBJ1-4; D unresolved. Germline assignment: CDR1 MDHEN and CDR2 SYDVKM. CDR3 length: 14 amino acids. V lost 3 bases and J lost 7, with 12 bases in between. The CDR3 spells CASSFGGAAEKLFF. CDR3 nucleotides: TGTGCCAGCAGTTTCGGAGGAGCCGCTGAAAAACTGTTTTTT.

The chain combines TRBV21-1 with TRBJ2-5; no check of the table's D call, TRBD2, against the DNA was made. TRBV21-1 is a pseudogene. The CDR3 consists of 16 residues. The CDR3 coding sequence is TGTGCCAGCAGCACATGCCCCCCGCGGGCCATAGAGACCCAGTACTTC. The encoded protein is CASSTCPPRAIETQYF.

The V gene is TRBV19, the J gene TRBJ2-2, with D tentatively TRBD2 (7 bases). The germline V and J ends were trimmed by 8 bases and 0 bases, with 16 bases remaining between them. The CDR3 runs 16 residues. Germline V CDR1 and CDR2: LNHDA, SQIVND (reference sequence). CDR3 sequence (DNA): TGTGCCAGTGGGCCGGGGGGACACCCGAACACCGGGGAGCTGTTTTTT. Residues: CASGPGGHPNTGELFF.

The chain employs TRBV9 and TRBJ1-1; the D is unclear. V lost 3 bases to trimming and J lost 4 bases, with 13 bases between them. The CDR3 extends over 14 amino acids. Germline CDR1 is SGDLS and CDR2 is YYNGEE. Here the CDR3 DNA reads TGTGCCAGCAGCGCCTCGATAAGGAGCACTGAAGCTTTCTTT. Translation gives CASSASIRSTEAFF.

Notes on this clone: The sample contains more than one DNA sequence encoding this CDR3. The gene calls are TRBV9 and TRBJ2-1; no reliable D call. The germline CDR1 and CDR2 sequences are SGDLS and YYNGEE. The CDR3 runs 15 residues. V was pared by 0 bases and J by 0 bases, with 7 bases between. This CDR3 is CASSVEPSSYNEQFF. Written as DNA, the CDR3 is TGTGCCAGCAGCGTAGAACCCAGCTCCTACAATGAGCAGTTCTTC.

The rearrangement uses TRBV19 and TRBJ1-2; 9 nucleotides agree with TRBD1. Unmatched junction bases numbered 3, after V lost 4 bases and J lost 0 bases. This CDR3 has 15 residues. CDR1 and CDR2 from the germline V gene are LNHDA and SQIVND (reference sequence). The CDR3 region is CASSTGTGTNYGYTF. CDR3 bases: TGTGCCAGTAGTACAGGGACAGGGACTAACTATGGCTACACCTTC.

CDR3: CASSPFWSNNSPLHF. In DNA form, the CDR3 reads TGTGCCAGCAGCCCTTTTTGGTCGAACAATTCACCCCTCCACTTT. V gene TRBV5-8 combines with J gene TRBJ1-6; D not resolved. The CDR3 spans 15 residues. The germline V and J ends were trimmed by 4 bases and 7 bases, with 15 bases remaining between them. The germline gives CDR1 SGHTS, CDR2 YDEGEE.

Comment on this clone: At the DNA level, this CDR3 is encoded by other sequences in the same sample as well. The chain is built from TRBV7-9 and TRBJ2-1; TRBD2 matches at 10 bases. With 1 base clipped from V and 9 bases from J, the junction kept 3 bases outside the gene matches. The CDR3 is 14 residues long. The germline V gene has CDR1 SEHNR and CDR2 FQNEAQ (reference sequence). The chain's CDR3 is CASSLGLAGGEQFF. In DNA, the CDR3 is TGTGCCAGCAGCTTAGGACTAGCGGGCGGTGAGCAGTTCTTC.

The chain is built from TRBV30 and TRBJ2-7; weak D call: TRBD2 (5 bases). Germline CDR1 GTSNPN, CDR2 SVGIG (reference sequence). The CDR3 totals 13 residues. Trimming stripped 1 base from V and 6 bases from J, with 13 bases between. In nucleotides, the CDR3 is TGTGCCTGGAGTGAACTGCGGGCGGGCGAGCAGTACTTC. Translating it yields CAWSELRAGEQYF.

The rearrangement joins TRBV5-1 to TRBJ1-5; 10 bases are a match to TRBD1. V dropped 7 bases and J dropped 1; count of bases not matched to a gene: 11. The CDR3 spans 17 residues. Germline assignment: CDR1 SGHRS and CDR2 YFSETQ. CDR3 sequence (DNA): TGCGCCAGCGCAGACAGGGGGCGCCGGGGAAGCAATCAGCCCCAGCATTTT. Its translation is CASADRGRRGSNQPQHF. Supplemented by reference TRBV5-1 and TRBJ1-5, the full variable domain reads KAGVTQTPRYLIKTRGQQVTLSCSPISGHRSVSWYQQTPGQGLQFLFEYFSETQRNKGNFPGRFSGRQFSNSRSEMNVSTLELGDSALYLCASADRGRRGSNQPQHFGDGTRLSIL.

The chain employs TRBV28 and TRBJ1-4; D is possibly TRBD1 (5 bases). CDR1 and CDR2 from the germline V gene are MDHEN and SYDVKM. Trimming cost V 6 bases and J 10 bases, with 18 bases left between them. This CDR3 comprises 14 residues. The CDR3 loop reads CASSGPSQGRKLFF. CDR3 DNA: TGTGCCAGCAGCGGCCCGTCCCAGGGAAGAAAACTGTTTTTT.